These T cell receptor beta chains were read from a single sample in a study of Graves' ophthalmopathy and Graves' hyperthyroidism. TCRdb re-derived calls from the multiplex PCR reads in MiXCR, one entry per CDR3 protein. The profile shows 400,000 to 500,000 distinct CDR3 sequences, more than 20% of them singletons. Sequenced input: peripheral blood. These receptors all stem from a woman under 30 with stable Graves' hyperthyroidism. Both conserved end residues are part of each CDR3. A D gene is named only where the DNA matches it firmly.

d_gene: TRBD1; j_gene: TRBJ2-7; v_gene: TRBV29-1; CDR3aa: CSVVDREYEQYF
d_gene: NA; j_gene: TRBJ2-2; v_gene: TRBV5-5; CDR3aa: CASSLNGGNTGELFF
d_gene: NA; j_gene: TRBJ2-2; v_gene: TRBV13; CDR3aa: CASSGYRASGELFF
d_gene: NA; j_gene: TRBJ1-1; v_gene: TRBV25-1; CDR3aa: CASSEGGLSEAFF
d_gene: NA; j_gene: TRBJ2-6; v_gene: TRBV24-1; CDR3aa: CATSEYTGTPMESGANVLTF
d_gene: NA; j_gene: TRBJ1-2; v_gene: TRBV7-8; CDR3aa: CASSPGAASAYGYTF
d_gene: TRBD2; j_gene: TRBJ2-5; v_gene: TRBV20-1; CDR3aa: CSATSGALQETQYF
d_gene: NA; j_gene: TRBJ1-2; v_gene: TRBV3-1; CDR3aa: CASSQDPRVSVGYTF
d_gene: NA; j_gene: TRBJ2-4; v_gene: TRBV4-1; CDR3aa: CASSQGVPLGSAKNIQYF
d_gene: NA; j_gene: TRBJ1-6; v_gene: TRBV4-3; CDR3aa: CASSQDSDARLPLHF
d_gene: TRBD1; j_gene: TRBJ2-2; v_gene: TRBV28; CDR3aa: CASSSPGGTTGELFF
d_gene: NA; j_gene: TRBJ1-2; v_gene: TRBV30; CDR3aa: CAWSVRAGDGYTF
d_gene: TRBD2; j_gene: TRBJ2-7; v_gene: TRBV9; CDR3aa: CASSVAASGSNEQYF
d_gene: NA; j_gene: TRBJ2-7; v_gene: TRBV20-1; CDR3aa: CSAVRAGALGEQYF
d_gene: NA; j_gene: TRBJ2-7; v_gene: TRBV6-5; CDR3aa: CASSSPRDSLSYEQYF
d_gene: TRBD1; j_gene: TRBJ1-1; v_gene: TRBV28; CDR3aa: CASTQGAGLNTEAFF
d_gene: NA; j_gene: TRBJ1-6; v_gene: TRBV6-1; CDR3aa: CASKDIYNSPLHF
d_gene: NA; j_gene: TRBJ2-7; v_gene: TRBV28; CDR3aa: CASSLTPEFTYEQYF
d_gene: NA; j_gene: TRBJ1-6; v_gene: TRBV6-5; CDR3aa: CASSYSRHSGNSPLHF
d_gene: NA; j_gene: TRBJ1-6; v_gene: TRBV20-1; CDR3aa: CSARSGNSPLHF
d_gene: NA; j_gene: TRBJ2-7; v_gene: TRBV28; CDR3aa: CASSLRLEGPPYEQYF
d_gene: TRBD1; j_gene: TRBJ1-5; v_gene: TRBV12-3/TRBV12-4; CDR3aa: CASNAGGGQPQHF
d_gene: NA; j_gene: TRBJ1-2; v_gene: TRBV20-1; CDR3aa: CSARREDPYTF
d_gene: TRBD1; j_gene: TRBJ1-5; v_gene: TRBV20-1; CDR3aa: CSARGQEANQPQHF
d_gene: NA; j_gene: TRBJ1-1; v_gene: TRBV6-1; CDR3aa: CASSGLRKKNTEAFF
d_gene: TRBD1; j_gene: TRBJ1-1; v_gene: TRBV20-1; CDR3aa: CSATTGGNTEAFF
d_gene: NA; j_gene: TRBJ1-1; v_gene: TRBV10-2; CDR3aa: CASREARNTEAFF
d_gene: TRBD1; j_gene: TRBJ1-1; v_gene: TRBV4-1; CDR3aa: CASSLLRQGVFF
d_gene: TRBD1; j_gene: TRBJ2-5; v_gene: TRBV24-1; CDR3aa: CATSEARGSRGETQYF